Below, 27 T cell receptor beta chains from the same sample are listed, as sequenced in a study of cytomegalovirus exposure and HLA in healthy donors. PCR involved 60 Vbeta and 13 Jbeta primers. Libraries were prepared by immunoSEQ multiplex PCR; TCRdb keeps only in-frame clonotypes and omits some of them. The sample yields some 98,000 clones, about 81% seen once. The material sequenced was PBMCs. These receptor sequences come from a man aged 35 to 55 in good health and CMV-seronegative.

V usage is TRBV6-5 and J usage is TRBJ1-1, with no clear D. Germline V lookup: CDR1 MNHEY, CDR2 SVGAGI. Trimming took 1 base from V and 0 from J, leaving 12 bases between them. CDR3 size: 16 residues. The CDR3 protein is CASSYLQTQMNTEAFF. The CDR3 nucleotides are TGTGCCAGCAGTTACTTACAGACCCAGATGAACACTGAAGCTTTCTTT.

On this clone itself: Other DNA sequences of this sample code for an identical CDR3. This rearrangement joins TRBV4-2 to TRBJ1-6, with 8 bases identical to TRBD1. In germline, CDR1 is LGHNA, CDR2 YNFKEQ. Losses at the gene ends were 4 bases for V and 7 bases for J; bases not matched to a gene: 6. The CDR3 has 15 amino acids. In DNA, the CDR3 is TGTGCCAGCAGCCGCCAGACAGGGGAAAATTCACCCCTCCACTTT. It codes for CASSRQTGENSPLHF.

J is TRBJ2-2 and V is TRBV2; 7 bases are shared with TRBD1. From germline, CDR1 is SNHLY and CDR2 FYNNEI. After removal of 7 bases from V and 5 bases from J, the junction contained 10 bases not matched to a gene. The length of the CDR3 is 15 residues. The CDR3 reads CASNTGQWGTGELFF. The CDR3 nucleotides read TGTGCCAGCAATACGGGACAGTGGGGGACCGGGGAGCTGTTTTTT.

The V call is TRBV5-1, the J call TRBJ2-3; 8 bases line up with TRBD2. Germline V gives CDR1 SGHRS, CDR2 YFSETQ. J gave up 4 bases and V 0 bases, and 1 base lay outside the gene matches. This CDR3 contains 14 residues. CDR3 amino acids: CASSLGGGSDTQYF. The CDR3 DNA reads TGCGCCAGCAGCTTGGGCGGGGGGTCAGATACGCAGTATTTT.

This clone was found a few times. The identical CDR3 is also encoded by other nucleotide sequences in the sample. The V and J genes are TRBV5-6 and TRBJ2-1; D possibly corresponds to TRBD2 (6 bases). The CDR3 covers 13 residues. Trimming cost V 3 bases and J 6 bases, with 10 bases left between them. The germline V gene has CDR1 SGHDT and CDR2 YYEEEE. The CDR3 DNA sequence: TGTGCCAGCAGCTGGGGGACTGTCAATGAGCAGTTCTTC. Encoded protein: CASSWGTVNEQFF.

The chain has TRBV4-2 and TRBJ1-2, with TRBD1 matching 7 bases. Trimming took 0 bases from V and 8 from J; bases not matched to a gene: 3. CDR1 LGHNA and CDR2 YNFKEQ come from the germline V gene. The CDR3 contains 13 residues. CDR3 sequence reads: CASSQDQGVGYTF. In nucleotides, the CDR3 is TGTGCCAGCAGCCAAGATCAGGGGGTCGGCTACACCTTC.

The chain employs TRBV7-9 and TRBJ2-2; D ambiguous. From germline, CDR1 is SEHNR and CDR2 FQNEAQ (reference sequence). The CDR3 is made up of 12 amino acids. V lost 1 base, J lost 8 bases, and 5 bases lay in between. The CDR3 sequence is CASSLDPGELFF. The CDR3 region has the DNA TGTGCCAGCAGCTTAGATCCTGGGGAGCTGTTTTTT.

The genes are TRBV7-9 and TRBJ2-1; 9 nucleotides agree with TRBD1. The germline V gene has CDR1 SEHNR and CDR2 FQNEAQ (reference sequence). CDR3 length: 15 amino acids. The J segment lost 2 bases and the V segment lost 5 bases, leaving 4 bases of the junction unmatched. The CDR3 loop reads CASSPGQGPYNEQFF. The DNA for the CDR3 is TGTGCCAGCAGCCCGGGACAGGGCCCCTACAATGAGCAGTTCTTC.

The V call is TRBV5-5, the J call TRBJ1-5; D gene unclear. CDR1 and CDR2 from the germline V gene are SGHKS and YYEKEE (reference sequence). The V gene lost 0 bases and the J gene lost 4 bases, with 11 bases spanning the gap. The CDR3 extends over 15 amino acids. The CDR3 loop reads CASSLVESKNQPQHF. The CDR3 nucleotides read TGTGCCAGCAGCTTGGTTGAAAGCAAAAATCAGCCCCAGCATTTT.

The chain carries TRBV5-1 and TRBJ2-7, with a possible D match to TRBD2 (5 bases). The CDR3 loop spans 13 amino acids. Deletions cut 0 bases from V and 6 bases from J, with 10 bases between. Looked up from germline, CDR1 is SGHRS and CDR2 is YFSETQ. This chain's CDR3 is CASSLASGIEQYF. As DNA, the CDR3 is TGCGCCAGCAGCTTGGCCTCGGGGATCGAGCAGTACTTC.

The chain carries TRBV5-1 and TRBJ2-1; possible D gene TRBD2, 5 bases. The CDR3 runs 14 residues. The germline V gene encodes CDR1 SGHRS and CDR2 YFSETQ. The V end lost 2 bases, the J end lost 1 base, and 7 bases lay between the germline ends. The CDR3 nucleotides are TGCGCCAGCAGCTTCCGGGATTCCTACAATGAGCAGTTCTTC. Translating gives CASSFRDSYNEQFF.

J is TRBJ1-2 and V is TRBV6-6; D perhaps matches TRBD1 (5 bases). The CDR3 sequence is 13 residues long. V was clipped by 7 bases and J by 5 bases, with 14 bases between them. Germline V CDR1 and CDR2: MNHNY, SVGAGI (reference sequence). The CDR3 region has the DNA TGTGCCAGCACGGGGGGGTTAGGGTATGGCTACACCTTC. Protein: CASTGGLGYGYTF.

This clone has a single count. The CDR3 nucleotides are TGTGCCAGCAGCTTGGAGAGGTCCAATTCACCCCTCCACTTT. It is translated as CASSLERSNSPLHF. V and J are TRBV5-4 and TRBJ1-6; D remains ambiguous. The V end was cut by 0 bases, the J end by 7 bases, with 8 bases between. The CDR3 loop spans 14 amino acids. Germline CDR1 reads SGHNT; CDR2 reads YYREEE (reference sequence).

The chain recombines TRBV15 with TRBJ2-1; tentative D call: TRBD2 (5 bases). Germline V CDR1 and CDR2: LNHNV, YYDKDF (reference sequence). Trimming left V 1 base short and J 8 bases short, with 6 bases between. The CDR3 length is 12 residues. As DNA, the CDR3 is TGTGCCACCAGCAGAGGGAGGTATGAGCAGTTCTTC. The encoded protein is CATSRGRYEQFF.

This rearrangement joins TRBV9 to TRBJ2-5; TRBD1 is a possible D gene (5 bases). This CDR3 has 14 amino acids. V shed 0 bases and J shed 4 bases, with 10 bases lying between them. The V gene's germline CDR1 is SGDLS and CDR2 YYNGEE. CDR3 bases: TGTGCCAGCAGCGTAGGGGGTAGGGGAGAGACCCAGTACTTC. This sequence encodes CASSVGGRGETQYF.

J is TRBJ2-2 and V is TRBV30; 9 positions match TRBD1. Per germline, CDR1 GTSNPN and CDR2 SVGIG (reference sequence). V lost 8 bases, J lost 14 bases, and 15 bases stayed unmatched. The CDR3 covers 13 residues. The CDR3 loop is CAGKRQGGRALFF. CDR3 nucleotides: TGTGCCGGAAAACGACAGGGGGGACGGGCCCTGTTTTTT.

This chain links TRBV15 with TRBJ2-5; 7 positions agree with TRBD2. After removal of 0 bases from V and 4 bases from J, the junction contained 11 bases not matched to a gene. The CDR3 is 17 amino acids. CDR1 is LNHNV and CDR2 is YYDKDF in the germline V gene (reference sequence). CDR3 sequence (DNA): TGTGCCACCAGCAGAGAGAGCGGGGTTGCCAACAGAGAGACCCAGTACTTC. This translates into CATSRESGVANRETQYF. Variable domain in full (rest from reference TRBV15 and TRBJ2-5): DAMVIQNPRYQVTQFGKPVTLSCSQTLNHNVMYWYQQKSSQAPKLLFHYYDKDFNNEADTPDNFQSRRPNTSFCFLDIRSPGLGDTAMYLCATSRESGVANRETQYFGPGTRLLVL.

The J gene is TRBJ2-7, the V gene TRBV12-2; TRBD1 reflects the table's D call only, with no check against the DNA. TRBV12-2 is reported as a pseudogene. CDR3 length equals 12 residues. The CDR3 nucleotides read TGTGCAAGTCGGACATTTTGCTACGAGCAGTACTTC. The encoded protein is CASRTFCYEQYF.

The V call is TRBV5-1, the J call TRBJ2-4, with D maybe TRBD1 (6 bases). The CDR3 length is 12 residues. V lost 0 bases and J lost 8, with 6 bases in between. The germline gives CDR1 SGHRS, CDR2 YFSETQ. CDR3 bases: TGCGCCAGCAGCTTGGAGGGGGACATTCAGTACTTC. Translating it yields CASSLEGDIQYF.

The V gene is TRBV7-2, the J gene TRBJ2-2; D uncertain. Trimming took 5 bases from V and 2 from J, leaving 12 bases between them. Germline lookup yields CDR1 SGHTA and CDR2 FQGNSA. The CDR3 loop spans 15 amino acids. CDR3 sequence: CASSPFSGNTGELFF. DNA of the CDR3: TGTGCCAGCAGCCCGTTTTCAGGAAACACCGGGGAGCTGTTTTTT.

This clone has just a few counts. This chain joins TRBV5-4 and TRBJ2-1; 10 nucleotides agree with TRBD1. After removal of 4 bases from V and 8 bases from J, the junction contained 6 bases not matched to a gene. This CDR3 has 14 amino acids. The V gene's germline CDR1 is SGHNT and CDR2 YYREEE (reference sequence). The CDR3 spells CASSRGQGRDEQFF. In nucleotides, the CDR3 is TGTGCCAGCAGCAGGGGACAGGGGCGGGATGAGCAGTTCTTC. The full variable domain, with the rest looked up from reference TRBV5-4 and TRBJ2-1, is ETGVTQSPTHLIKTRGQQVTLRCSSQSGHNTVSWYQQALGQGPQFIFQYYREEENGRGNFPPRFSGLQFPNYSSELNVNALELDDSALYLCASSRGQGRDEQFFGPGTRLTVL.

This rearrangement joins TRBV9 to TRBJ2-3; D remains ambiguous. V shed 8 bases and J shed 4 bases, with 23 bases lying between them. From germline, CDR1 is SGDLS and CDR2 YYNGEE. The CDR3 runs to 16 residues. The CDR3 DNA reads as TGTGCCAGAGATCATAAAAGCCCAATTGAGGCAGATACGCAGTATTTT. Amino acid sequence: CARDHKSPIEADTQYF.

This clone was detected only a few times. This chain links TRBV7-3 with TRBJ1-6; TRBD1 aligns across 8 bases. The CDR3 totals 18 residues. Trimming removed 5 bases from V and 7 bases from J; junction bases left unmatched: 16. From germline, CDR1 is SGHTA and CDR2 FQGTGA. The CDR3 here is CASSEKRMSGGLNSPLHF. In nucleotides, the CDR3 is TGTGCCAGCAGCGAAAAAAGAATGTCAGGGGGCTTGAATTCACCCCTCCACTTT.

The V call is TRBV5-6, the J call TRBJ1-1; no clear D gene. The V end lost 0 bases, the J end lost 4 bases, and 13 bases lay between the germline ends. The germline V gene encodes CDR1 SGHDT and CDR2 YYEEEE. The length of the CDR3 is 15 residues. The CDR3 sequence is CASSLVPGIVTEAFF. CDR3 DNA: TGTGCCAGCAGCTTGGTCCCGGGGATCGTCACTGAAGCTTTCTTT.

V is TRBV4-3 and J is TRBJ1-4, with D unclear. Looked up from germline, CDR1 is LGHNA and CDR2 is YSLEER. Trimming cost V 3 bases and J 8 bases, with 16 bases left between them. The CDR3 has 15 residues. CDR3 region: CASSQGPRTPEKLFF. CDR3 nucleotide sequence: TGCGCCAGCAGCCAGGGTCCAAGGACTCCAGAAAAACTGTTTTTT.

The rearrangement joins TRBV27 to TRBJ2-1; TRBD1 is a possible D gene (5 bases). With 2 bases removed from V and 8 bases from J, the gap between germline ends came to 10 bases. The CDR3 extends over 13 amino acids. From germline, CDR1 is MNHEY and CDR2 SMNVEV (reference sequence). CDR3 coding DNA: TGTGCCAGCAGTTTACAGGGAATCGATGAGCAGTTCTTC. Amino acid sequence: CASSLQGIDEQFF.

This sequence joins TRBV6-6 and TRBJ2-3, with TRBD2 matching over 7 bases. V shed 6 bases, J shed 0 bases, and the junction held 9 bases outside the gene matches. The CDR3 is 16 residues long. Germline-derived CDR1 and CDR2 are MNHNY and SVGAGI (reference sequence). CDR3 amino acids: CASSRVGGTSTDTQYF. The CDR3 bases are TGTGCCAGCAGCAGGGTGGGGGGGACTAGCACAGATACGCAGTATTTT.